There are a few counts of the clone carrying this TCR beta chain. Its antigen is unknown. Per the germline V gene, CDR1 is LNHDA and CDR2 is SQIVND (reference sequence). The length of the CDR3 is 13 residues. The germline V and J ends were trimmed by 3 bases and 5 bases, with 10 bases remaining between them. This record comes from a study of cytomegalovirus exposure and HLA in healthy donors. Whole-study context: There were 75 million to 95 million unique TCRs (from HLA-typed donors) in an early data release.

Regarding the study as a whole: Most likely, a cluster of highly shared sequence variants arose as a sequencing artifact. In a later analysis, DRB1 alleles had the most associated TCRs; HLA-C alleles the fewest. Rarity marked most TCR sequences, yet some public TCRs occurred in many donors.

Use of 60 Vbeta and 13 Jbeta primers characterized the PCR. Repertoires were generated with immunoSEQ multiplex PCR, while TCRdb's copy carries only in-frame clones and drops some. The sample shows tens of thousands of clones, approximately 74% of them seen only once. Sequenced: PBMCs. The receptor was isolated from a woman between 50 and 59 years old in good health and CMV-seropositive. The V and J genes are TRBV19 and TRBJ1-1; D gene uncertain. The CDR3 DNA sequence: TGTGCCAGTAGTATGGGTCGAGGGACTGAAGCTTTCTTT. Its protein product is CASSMGRGTEAFF.